This T cell receptor (beta chain) stems from a study of Graves' ophthalmopathy and Graves' hyperthyroidism. Trimming removed 3 bases from V and 1 base from J; junction bases left unmatched: 4. Germline V lookup: CDR1 GTSNPN, CDR2 SVGIG (reference sequence). This CDR3 spans 14 amino acids. The authors enrolled newly diagnosed hyperthyroidism patients aged 18 to 65 with under 2 months' duration. Diagnosis used clinical symptoms, serum thyroxine, TRAb, thyroid ultrasound and orbital computed tomography. Scientists amplified the TCR beta CDR3 regions from RNA transcripts. First-round RT-PCR with HTBI primers preceded a second-round multiplex PCR. TCRdb independently ran MiXCR on the multiplex PCR reads; one entry per CDR3 protein. The data contain 300,000 to 400,000 distinct CDR3 sequences, approximately 18% of them singletons.

The sequence derives from an adult woman with stable Graves' hyperthyroidism. V usage is TRBV30 and J usage is TRBJ2-5; 8 bases are shared with TRBD2. The sequenced sample was peripheral blood. The CDR3 spells CAWRLRGGQETQYF. Written as DNA, the CDR3 is TGTGCCTGGAGGTTACGGGGGGGCCAAGAGACCCAGTACTTC.